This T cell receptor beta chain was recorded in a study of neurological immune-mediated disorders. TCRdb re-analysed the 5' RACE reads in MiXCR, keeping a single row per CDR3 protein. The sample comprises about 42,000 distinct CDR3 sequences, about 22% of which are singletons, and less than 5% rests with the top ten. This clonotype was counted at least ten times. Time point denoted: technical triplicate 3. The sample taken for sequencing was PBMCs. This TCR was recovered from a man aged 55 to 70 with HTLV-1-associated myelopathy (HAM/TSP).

The CDR3 is CASSPSGTATYEQYF. The DNA of the CDR3 is TGTGCCAGCAGCCCGAGCGGGACGGCGACCTACGAGCAGTACTTC. The V call is TRBV27, the J call TRBJ2-7, with 7 bases that match TRBD2. Germline V lookup: CDR1 MNHEY, CDR2 SMNVEV (reference sequence). The CDR3 contains 15 residues. V lost 6 bases, J lost 2 bases, and 10 bases stayed unmatched.